This T cell receptor beta chain was identified in a study of PD-L1 blockade in urothelial cancer. Overall study findings and caveats: Survival was better when pretreatment blood TCR clonality fell below the median. Patients with durable benefit had greater blood expansion of tumor-associated TCR clones 3 weeks into treatment.

TCRdb's table, derived via immunoSEQ multiplex PCR, lists solely in-frame clones and lacks some. The data contain about 32,000 clones, 75% to 85% of them singletons. Note on this clone: Its antigen is not known.

Germline CDR1 LNHNV, CDR2 YYDKDF (reference sequence). CDR3 length: 18 amino acids. The trim removed 3 bases at V and 2 bases at J, leaving 13 bases unmatched. This TCR came from a man between 60 and 75 years old with urothelial cancer. This specimen consisted of PBMCs, obtained around atezolizumab (anti-PD-L1) treatment. V is TRBV15 and J is TRBJ1-2, with 9 bases identical to TRBD1. DNA of the CDR3: TGTGCCACCAGCAGGGGGACAGGGTCAACAAGAGGCAACTATGGCTACACCTTC. It yields the protein CATSRGTGSTRGNYGYTF.